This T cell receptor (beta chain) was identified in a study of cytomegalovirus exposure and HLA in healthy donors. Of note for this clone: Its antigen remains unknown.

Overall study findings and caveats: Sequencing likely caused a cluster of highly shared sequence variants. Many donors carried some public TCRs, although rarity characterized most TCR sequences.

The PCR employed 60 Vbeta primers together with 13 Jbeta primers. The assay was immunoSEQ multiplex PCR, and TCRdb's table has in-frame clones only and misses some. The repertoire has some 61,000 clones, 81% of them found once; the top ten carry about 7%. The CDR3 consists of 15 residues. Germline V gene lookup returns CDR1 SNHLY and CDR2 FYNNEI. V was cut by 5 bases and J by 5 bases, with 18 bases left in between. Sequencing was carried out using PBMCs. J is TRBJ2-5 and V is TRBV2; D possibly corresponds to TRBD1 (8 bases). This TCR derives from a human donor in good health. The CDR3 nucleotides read TGTGCCAGCAGTCTCCCTAACAGGGGGGGGGAGACCCAGTACTTC. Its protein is CASSLPNRGGETQYF.